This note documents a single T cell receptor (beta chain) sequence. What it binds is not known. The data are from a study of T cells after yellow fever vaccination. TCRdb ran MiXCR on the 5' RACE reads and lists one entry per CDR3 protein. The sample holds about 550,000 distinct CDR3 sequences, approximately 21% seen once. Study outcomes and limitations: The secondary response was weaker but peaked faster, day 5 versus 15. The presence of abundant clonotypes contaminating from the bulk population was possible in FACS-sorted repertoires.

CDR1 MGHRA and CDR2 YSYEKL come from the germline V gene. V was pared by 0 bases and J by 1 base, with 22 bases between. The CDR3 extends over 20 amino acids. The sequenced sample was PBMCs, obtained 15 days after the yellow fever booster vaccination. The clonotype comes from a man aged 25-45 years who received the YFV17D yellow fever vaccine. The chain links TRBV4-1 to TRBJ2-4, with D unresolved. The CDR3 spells CASSQDLSQSSSMAKNIQYF. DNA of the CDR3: TGCGCCAGCAGCCAAGATCTAAGTCAATCCTCATCGATGGCCAAAAACATTCAGTACTTC.